The clone carrying this TCR beta chain was counted between two and nine times. Its antigen is as yet unknown. The data were taken from a study of post-analysis software for immune sequencing data. Study results and caveats: In patients, TRBV5-6, TRBV5-1 and TRBV20-1 belonged to five or six TRBV segments found more frequently than in controls. Versus controls, multiple sclerosis patients showed significantly lower diversity (normalized Chao1).

The CDR3 has 16 residues. Germline V lookup: CDR1 SGHRS, CDR2 YFSETQ. Trimming cost V 5 bases and J 0 bases, with 15 bases left between them. Every TCR beta cDNA library bore unique molecular identifiers. Each CDR3 protein is one row after TCRdb ran MiXCR on the PCR reads. This table has 170,000 or so distinct CDR3 sequences, roughly 30% appearing once. V and J are TRBV5-1 and TRBJ2-1, with D perhaps TRBD1 (5 bases). Sequencing used blood. This receptor was identified in a girl aged 5 to 17 with multiple sclerosis. The DNA for the CDR3 is TGCGCCAGCAGACCCAATGGGGCGATCTCCTACAATGAGCAGTTCTTC. This sequence encodes CASRPNGAISYNEQFF.